These 27 T cell receptor beta chains came from one sample sequenced in a study of PD-1 blockade in mismatch repair-deficient tumors. This table comes from immunoSEQ multiplex PCR, and its TCRdb copy is limited to in-frame clones, with some not included. The table shows 30,000 to 40,000 clones, with roughly 80% occurring only once. The sequenced sample was PBMCs, obtained roughly 6 weeks after starting pembrolizumab. These TCRs come from an adult with mismatch repair-deficient cancer.

V and J are TRBV11-2 and TRBJ1-1; D gene unclear. Trimming shortened V by 5 bases and J by 3 bases, and 10 bases separated the two germline ends. This CDR3 comprises 13 residues. Germline V CDR1 and CDR2: SGHAT, FQNNGV. CDR3 in amino acids: CASSRTEDTEAFF. CDR3 coding DNA: TGTGCCAGCAGCCGTACCGAGGACACTGAAGCTTTCTTT.

V and J are TRBV7-9 and TRBJ1-2, with a weak D call TRBD1 (6 bases). The CDR3 contains 15 residues. The V gene's germline CDR1 is SEHNR and CDR2 FQNEAQ (reference sequence). Trimming pared 5 bases from V and 8 bases from J, leaving 21 bases between. CDR3 DNA: TGTGCCAGCAGCAATCAAGGGGGAGTCCGAATGGGCTACACCTTC. Residues: CASSNQGGVRMGYTF.

The chain recombines TRBV29-1 with TRBJ2-5; D may be TRBD2 (6 bases). This CDR3 spans 14 amino acids. V was pared by 4 bases and J by 1 base, with 13 bases between. Germline V gene data show CDR1 as SQVTM and CDR2 as ANQGSEA. The CDR3 DNA follows: TGCAGCGTTGGCGGAGGGGTGCCCCAAGAGACCCAGTACTTC. Protein: CSVGGGVPQETQYF.

The rearrangement uses TRBV5-4 and TRBJ2-3, with a possible D match to TRBD1 (6 bases). Germline CDR1 is SGHNT and CDR2 is YYREEE (reference sequence). Trimming stripped 4 bases from V and 9 bases from J, with 9 bases between. The CDR3 is 11 amino acids. This CDR3 is CASSPGVTQYF. Here the CDR3 DNA reads TGTGCCAGCAGCCCAGGGGTGACGCAGTATTTT. Full variable domain (remainder filled in from reference TRBV5-4 and TRBJ2-3): ETGVTQSPTHLIKTRGQQVTLRCSSQSGHNTVSWYQQALGQGPQFIFQYYREEENGRGNFPPRFSGLQFPNYSSELNVNALELDDSALYLCASSPGVTQYFGPGTRLTVL.

The chain carries TRBV28 and TRBJ2-5; no firm D call. With 2 bases removed from V and 5 bases from J, the gap between germline ends came to 9 bases. CDR3 length: 13 amino acids. CDR1 and CDR2 from the germline V gene are MDHEN and SYDVKM. The DNA of the CDR3 is TGTGCCAGCAGTTTACTGGGCAGGGAGACCCAGTACTTC. Translated, it gives CASSLLGRETQYF.

The chain joins TRBV7-3 to TRBJ1-1; 10 bases map to TRBD1. Per germline, CDR1 SGHTA and CDR2 FQGTGA. The CDR3 runs 16 residues. V gave up 5 bases and J gave up 8 bases; unmatched junction bases: 14. CDR3 in DNA: TGTGCCAGCAGCGTCACCGGGACAGGGGTTGTGGGGGAAGCTTTCTTT. This encodes CASSVTGTGVVGEAFF.

The J gene is TRBJ2-1, the V gene TRBV27; D uncertain. The CDR3 totals 17 residues. With 7 bases removed from V and 0 bases from J, the gap between germline ends came to 19 bases. Per the germline V gene, CDR1 is MNHEY and CDR2 is SMNVEV (reference sequence). CDR3 sequence (DNA): TGTGCCAGCACCACTATAAACCTGACCTCCTCCTACAATGAGCAGTTCTTC. Protein: CASTTINLTSSYNEQFF.

The chain recombines TRBV30 with TRBJ2-2, with TRBD1 matching over 7 bases. The CDR3 has 19 amino acids. V shed 0 bases, J shed 3 bases, and the junction held 16 bases outside the gene matches. Germline assignment: CDR1 GTSNPN and CDR2 SVGIG (reference sequence). The CDR3 DNA follows: TGTGCCTGGAGTGTTTATTATTCCATTACAGGGGATGACACCGGGGAGCTGTTTTTT. It specifies CAWSVYYSITGDDTGELFF.

The genes are TRBV7-2 and TRBJ1-4, with D possibly being TRBD1 (6 bases). Germline V gives CDR1 SGHTA, CDR2 FQGNSA. This CDR3 is built from 16 residues. With 5 bases removed from V and 2 bases from J, the gap between germline ends came to 15 bases. The CDR3 loop is CASSQRGRKTNEKLFF. The CDR3 DNA is TGTGCCAGCAGCCAGAGGGGGAGAAAGACTAATGAAAAACTGTTTTTT.

V usage is TRBV6-1 and J usage is TRBJ2-3, with unresolved D. CDR1 MNHNS and CDR2 SASEGT come from the germline V gene. Trimming removed 8 bases from V and 2 bases from J, with 11 bases in between. The CDR3 length is 13 residues. The DNA for the CDR3 is TGTGCCAGCCCTCAGGCGTTCACAGATACGCAGTATTTT. This codes for CASPQAFTDTQYF.

V usage is TRBV7-2 and J usage is TRBJ1-2; 7 bases are a match to TRBD1. The germline V gene has CDR1 SGHTA and CDR2 FQGNSA. The CDR3 spans 13 residues. With V trimmed by 4 bases and J by 8 bases, 7 bases remained unmatched. The CDR3 sequence is CASSSGPGGGYTF. In DNA form, the CDR3 reads TGTGCCAGCAGCTCAGGGCCAGGGGGAGGCTACACCTTC.

The J gene is TRBJ2-3, the V gene TRBV6-5; D possibly corresponds to TRBD2 (5 bases). The CDR3 extends over 15 amino acids. V lost 0 bases to trimming and J lost 4 bases, with 11 bases between them. Germline-derived CDR1 and CDR2 are MNHEY and SVGAGI. The CDR3 region is CASSYSPSGADTQYF. CDR3 nucleotide sequence: TGTGCCAGCAGTTACTCACCGAGCGGCGCAGATACGCAGTATTTT.

This clone was counted a single time. The chain carries TRBV27 and TRBJ2-3, with 9 bases lining up with TRBD2. The CDR3 totals 15 residues. V was clipped by 9 bases and J by 0 bases; unmatched bases: 7. Germline values: CDR1 MNHEY, CDR2 SMNVEV (reference sequence). CDR3 protein: CASNPGTSSTDTQYF. The CDR3 DNA is TGTGCCAGTAACCCCGGGACTAGCAGCACAGATACGCAGTATTTT.

The rearrangement uses TRBV9 and TRBJ2-2, with 10 bases aligning to TRBD1. CDR1 and CDR2 (germline): SGDLS, YYNGEE. The CDR3 covers 19 residues. V was pared by 3 bases and J by 4 bases, with 15 bases of the junction left unmatched. The CDR3 is CASSAATLDRGRVTGELFF. The CDR3 coding sequence is TGTGCCAGCAGCGCGGCCACTCTTGACAGGGGGCGAGTCACCGGGGAGCTGTTTTTT.

The rearrangement uses TRBV4-1 and TRBJ2-1; 7 bases match TRBD2. In germline, CDR1 is MGHRA, CDR2 YSYEKL. The CDR3 runs to 22 residues. V was clipped by 1 base and J by 0 bases; unmatched bases: 21. The CDR3 spells CASSQGGEGMVGSGASYNEQFF. The DNA for the CDR3 is TGCGCCAGCAGCCAAGGAGGGGAGGGGATGGTGGGCAGTGGGGCCTCCTACAATGAGCAGTTCTTC.

The rearrangement uses TRBV10-3 and TRBJ2-3; D possibly corresponds to TRBD1 (6 bases). Germline assignment: CDR1 ENHRY and CDR2 SYGVKD. V lost 10 bases to trimming and J lost 3 bases, with 8 bases between them. The CDR3 consists of 11 residues. CDR3 loop: CATTGTDTQYF. The CDR3 bases are TGTGCCACCACAGGGACAGATACGCAGTATTTT.

V and J are TRBV7-2 and TRBJ2-7; the D gene is possibly TRBD2 (6 bases). Germline loops: CDR1 SGHTA, CDR2 FQGNSA. Deletions cut 5 bases from V and 3 bases from J, with 17 bases between. The CDR3 loop spans 15 amino acids. CDR3 coding DNA: TGTGCCAGCAGCCCCCGAGGAGGGCGGAACTACGAGCAGTACTTC. Encoded protein: CASSPRGGRNYEQYF.

The rearrangement links TRBV28 to TRBJ2-3; D call uncertain. Germline CDR1 and CDR2: MDHEN and SYDVKM. Deletions cut 7 bases from V and 1 base from J, with 12 bases between. CDR3 length: 14 residues. CDR3 sequence (DNA): TGTGCCAGCAACCGATTTAGTCGCACAGATACGCAGTATTTT. It is translated as CASNRFSRTDTQYF.

CDR3 protein: CASSQLATSGRGNEQFF. The CDR3 DNA reads as TGTGCCAGCAGCCAATTAGCGACTAGCGGGAGGGGGAATGAGCAGTTCTTC. This rearrangement joins TRBV14 to TRBJ2-1; TRBD2 matches 14 bases. The length of the CDR3 is 17 residues. In germline, CDR1 is SGHDN, CDR2 FVKESK. Trimming took 2 bases from V and 7 from J; bases not matched to a gene: 7.

The rearrangement links TRBV7-2 to TRBJ2-1; D ambiguous. Germline CDR1 and CDR2: SGHTA and FQGNSA. V lost 8 bases, J lost 10 bases, and 21 bases lay in between. The CDR3 covers 14 residues. CDR3 DNA: TGTGCCAGCGGCCCAAAGATTGGAAGCGAGGAGCAGTTCTTC. Protein sequence: CASGPKIGSEEQFF.

This clone showed up just a few times. This CDR3 reads CASSSSDRGREQYF. The CDR3 bases are TGTGCCAGCAGTTCGTCGGACAGGGGGCGCGAGCAGTACTTC. The chain combines TRBV27 with TRBJ2-7, with 11 bases lining up with TRBD1. V trimming: 4 bases; J trimming: 6 bases; junction bases outside the gene matches: 5. Looked up from germline, CDR1 is MNHEY and CDR2 is SMNVEV (reference sequence). The CDR3 consists of 14 residues.

This clone was seen a handful of times. The chain carries TRBV27 and TRBJ2-1, with TRBD2 matching over 7 bases. This CDR3 comprises 14 residues. Germline CDR1 reads MNHEY; CDR2 reads SMNVEV (reference sequence). V lost 5 bases to trimming and J lost 8 bases; unmatched junction nucleotides: 9. The CDR3 spells CASSPLAVHYEQFF. The CDR3 DNA follows: TGTGCCAGCAGTCCGCTAGCGGTACATTATGAGCAGTTCTTC.

This rearrangement joins TRBV7-8 to TRBJ2-6; D might be TRBD1 (6 bases). The CDR3 has 20 residues. Trimming removed 2 bases from V and 0 bases from J, with 20 bases in between. CDR1 and CDR2 (germline): SGHVS, FQNEAQ. CDR3 in DNA: TGTGCCAGCAGCTTAAGCCGCTGGCCAGGGGCTACCTCTGGGGCCAACGTCCTGACTTTC. Translated, it gives CASSLSRWPGATSGANVLTF.

There are a few counts of this clone. The chain recombines TRBV5-1 with TRBJ1-3; 11 bases agree with TRBD1. The germline CDR1 and CDR2 sequences are SGHRS and YFSETQ. The CDR3 extends over 14 amino acids. J gave up 3 bases and V 8 bases, and 4 bases lay outside the gene matches. The CDR3 DNA follows: TGCGCCAGTAGGACAGGGGGCTTTGGAAACACCATATATTTT. This translates into CASRTGGFGNTIYF.

V usage is TRBV5-1 and J usage is TRBJ1-6, with D perhaps matching TRBD1 (6 bases). The CDR3 has 14 amino acids. Germline V gives CDR1 SGHRS, CDR2 YFSETQ. Trimming cost V 3 bases and J 6 bases, with 10 bases left between them. CDR3 coding DNA: TGCGCCAGCAGCTCCGGACAGAGTAATTCACCCCTCCACTTT. Amino acid sequence: CASSSGQSNSPLHF.

The chain is built from TRBV7-2 and TRBJ1-1, with 7 bases lining up with TRBD1. Germline lookup yields CDR1 SGHTA and CDR2 FQGNSA. Trimming cost V 10 bases and J 0 bases; bases outside gene matches: 8. The CDR3 runs to 14 residues. CDR3 protein: CAIYRGTMNTEAFF. As DNA, the CDR3 is TGTGCCATATACAGGGGCACCATGAACACTGAAGCTTTCTTT.

This clone was counted once. This sequence joins TRBV9 and TRBJ2-1, with D possibly being TRBD2 (5 bases). Germline assignment: CDR1 SGDLS and CDR2 YYNGEE. The CDR3 runs 13 residues. Trimming stripped 3 bases from V and 4 bases from J, with 8 bases between. The CDR3 region has the DNA TGTGCCAGCAGCGAACGGACTTACAATGAGCAGTTCTTC. As protein: CASSERTYNEQFF.